The present T cell receptor (beta chain) was sequenced within a study of metastatic and nonmetastatic thyroid tumors. In the study overall: Both malignant and benign thyroid patients supplied peripheral blood and tumor or nodule tissue samples, across which the repertoires of these patients were then compared.

This clone showed up just a few times. The antigen is unknown. Regarding the study as a whole: The study reportedly found significantly higher TCR beta diversity in malignant thyroid tumors than benign nodules, in blood and tumor.

Before thyroid surgery, none of the patients had received any treatment. The authors' processing: Built for papillary thyroid cancer, a distant-metastasis classifier drew on CDR3 differences across clinicopathological groups. MiXCR was used by TCRdb to re-call the PCR reads. These V and J calls rely on TCRdb rather than the paper's analysis. The data show approximately 10,000 clones, with 35% to 40% seen just once and around a fifth held by the top ten. This clonotype originated in a female donor with papillary thyroid cancer or a benign thyroid nodule (not recorded which). Some clones in this sample may be carry-over from other donors' samples. Sequenced: tumor tissue.

CDR3 protein: CASSSPQEPSYEQYF. The DNA of the CDR3 is TGTGCCAGCAGTTCGCCCCAGGAACCCTCCTACGAGCAGTACTTC. J is TRBJ2-7 and V is TRBV28, with D unresolved. Looked up from germline, CDR1 is MDHEN and CDR2 is SYDVKM. Trimming took off 4 bases at V and 0 bases at J, with 13 bases between the two ends. The CDR3 runs to 15 residues.